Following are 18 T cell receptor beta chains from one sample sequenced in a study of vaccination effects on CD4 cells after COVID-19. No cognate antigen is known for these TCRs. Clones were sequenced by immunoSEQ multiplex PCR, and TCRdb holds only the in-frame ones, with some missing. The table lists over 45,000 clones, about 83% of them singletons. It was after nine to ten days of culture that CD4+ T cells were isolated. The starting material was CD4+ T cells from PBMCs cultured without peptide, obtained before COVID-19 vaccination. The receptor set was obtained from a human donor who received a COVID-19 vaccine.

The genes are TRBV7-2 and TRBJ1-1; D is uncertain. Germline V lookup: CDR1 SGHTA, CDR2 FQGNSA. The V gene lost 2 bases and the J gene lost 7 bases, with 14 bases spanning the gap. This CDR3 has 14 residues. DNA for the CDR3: TGTGCCAGCAGCTTATTCGGAGGGTGGGGTGAAGCTTTCTTT. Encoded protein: CASSLFGGWGEAFF.

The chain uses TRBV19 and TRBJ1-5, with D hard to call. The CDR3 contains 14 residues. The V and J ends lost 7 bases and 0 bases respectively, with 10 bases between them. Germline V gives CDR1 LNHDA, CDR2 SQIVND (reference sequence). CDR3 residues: CASNNSNSNQPQHF. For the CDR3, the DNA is TGTGCCAGTAATAACAGTAATAGCAATCAGCCCCAGCATTTT.

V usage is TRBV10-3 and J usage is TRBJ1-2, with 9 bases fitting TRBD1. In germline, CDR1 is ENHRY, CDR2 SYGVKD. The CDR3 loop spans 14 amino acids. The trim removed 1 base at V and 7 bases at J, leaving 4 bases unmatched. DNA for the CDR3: TGTGCCATCAGTGAGTTTACAGGGGGCGGTGGCTACACCTTC. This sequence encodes CAISEFTGGGGYTF.

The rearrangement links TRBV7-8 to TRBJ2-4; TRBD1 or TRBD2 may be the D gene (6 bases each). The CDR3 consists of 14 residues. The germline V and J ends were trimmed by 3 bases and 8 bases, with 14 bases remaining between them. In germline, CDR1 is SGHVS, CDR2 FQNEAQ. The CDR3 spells CASSLGGTEYIQYF. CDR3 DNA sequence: TGTGCCAGCAGCTTGGGGGGCACGGAGTACATTCAGTACTTC. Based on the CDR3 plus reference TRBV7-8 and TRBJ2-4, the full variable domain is GAGVSQSPRYKVAKRGQDVALRCDPISGHVSLFWYQQALGQGPEFLTYFQNEAQLDKSGLPSDRFFAERPEGSVSTLKIQRTQQEDSAVYLCASSLGGTEYIQYFGAGTRLSVL.

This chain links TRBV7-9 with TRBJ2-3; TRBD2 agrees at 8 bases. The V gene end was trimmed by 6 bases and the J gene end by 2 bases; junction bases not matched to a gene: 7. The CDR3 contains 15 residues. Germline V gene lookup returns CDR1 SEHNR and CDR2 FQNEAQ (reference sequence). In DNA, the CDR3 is TGTGCCAGCAGAACTCGGACTAGCCACACAGATACGCAGTATTTT. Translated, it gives CASRTRTSHTDTQYF. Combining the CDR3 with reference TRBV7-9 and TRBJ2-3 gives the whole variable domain DTGVSQNPRHKITKRGQNVTFRCDPISEHNRLYWYRQTLGQGPEFLTYFQNEAQLEKSRLLSDRFSAERPKGSFSTLEIQRTEQGDSAMYLCASRTRTSHTDTQYFGPGTRLTVL.

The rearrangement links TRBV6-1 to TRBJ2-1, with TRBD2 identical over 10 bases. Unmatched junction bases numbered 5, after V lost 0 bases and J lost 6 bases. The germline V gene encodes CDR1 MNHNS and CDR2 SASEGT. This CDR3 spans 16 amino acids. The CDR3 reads CASSEALAGAFNEQFF. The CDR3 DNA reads TGTGCCAGCAGTGAAGCCCTAGCGGGGGCGTTCAATGAGCAGTTCTTC.

The CDR3 spells CATSAPWAGYGYTF. Here the CDR3 DNA reads TGTGCCACCTCAGCTCCGTGGGCAGGCTATGGCTACACCTTC. The V and J genes are TRBV6-5 and TRBJ1-2; D is ambiguous. Germline V lookup: CDR1 MNHEY, CDR2 SVGAGI. There are 14 residues in the CDR3. The V end lost 10 bases, the J end lost 4 bases, and 19 bases lay between the germline ends.

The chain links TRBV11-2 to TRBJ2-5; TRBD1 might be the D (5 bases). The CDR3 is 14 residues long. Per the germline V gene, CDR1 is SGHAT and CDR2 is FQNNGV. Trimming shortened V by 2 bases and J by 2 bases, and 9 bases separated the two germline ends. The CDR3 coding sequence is TGTGCCAGCAGCTTACTTACAGGTCAAGAGACCCAGTACTTC. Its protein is CASSLLTGQETQYF.

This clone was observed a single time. CDR3 DNA: TGTGCCAGTAGTATGGGGACAGGGCTTAGGACTGAAGCTTTCTTT. This gives the protein CASSMGTGLRTEAFF. This chain joins TRBV19 and TRBJ1-1; TRBD1 aligns across 9 bases. J was trimmed by 5 bases and V by 3 bases; bases with no gene match: 7. Germline loops: CDR1 LNHDA, CDR2 SQIVND (reference sequence). The CDR3 is 15 amino acids.

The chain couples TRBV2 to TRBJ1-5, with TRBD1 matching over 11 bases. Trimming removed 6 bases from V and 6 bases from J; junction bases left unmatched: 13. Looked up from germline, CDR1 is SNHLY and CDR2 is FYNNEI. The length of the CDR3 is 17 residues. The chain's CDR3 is CASRVTGTGGLSQPQHF. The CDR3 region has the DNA TGTGCCAGCAGGGTTACCGGGACAGGGGGATTGAGTCAGCCCCAGCATTTT.

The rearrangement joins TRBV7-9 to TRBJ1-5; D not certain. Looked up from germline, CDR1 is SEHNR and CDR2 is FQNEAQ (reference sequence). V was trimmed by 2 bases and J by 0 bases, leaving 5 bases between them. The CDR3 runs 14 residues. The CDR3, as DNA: TGTGCCAGCAGCTTAAGTAATAGCAATCAGCCCCAGCATTTT. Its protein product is CASSLSNSNQPQHF.

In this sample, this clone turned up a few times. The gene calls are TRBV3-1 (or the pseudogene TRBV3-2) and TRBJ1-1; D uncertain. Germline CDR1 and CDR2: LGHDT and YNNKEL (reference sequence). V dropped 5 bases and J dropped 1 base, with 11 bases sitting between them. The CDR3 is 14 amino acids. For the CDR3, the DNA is TGTGCCAGCAGCGGTGGACTCAAGAACACTGAAGCTTTCTTT. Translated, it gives CASSGGLKNTEAFF.

For the CDR3, the DNA is TGTGCCAGCAGCTTCTCCGGGGGGGCCAGTGAGCAGTTCTTC. This encodes CASSFSGGASEQFF. This chain connects TRBV11-2 to TRBJ2-1, with 8 bases that match TRBD2. Unmatched junction bases numbered 7, after V lost 3 bases and J lost 9 bases. Germline V gene data show CDR1 as SGHAT and CDR2 as FQNNGV. This CDR3 is 14 amino acids long.

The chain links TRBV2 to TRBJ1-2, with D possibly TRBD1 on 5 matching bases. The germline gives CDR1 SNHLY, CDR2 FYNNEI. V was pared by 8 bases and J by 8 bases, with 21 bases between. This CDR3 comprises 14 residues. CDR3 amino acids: CASLLADQGPGYTF. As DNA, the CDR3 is TGTGCCAGCCTCTTAGCGGACCAGGGACCGGGCTACACCTTC. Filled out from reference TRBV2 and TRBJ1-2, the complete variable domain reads EPEVTQTPSHQVTQMGQEVILRCVPISNHLYFYWYRQILGQKVEFLVSFYNNEISEKSEIFDDQFSVERPDGSNFTLKIRSTKLEDSAMYFCASLLADQGPGYTFGSGTRLTVV.

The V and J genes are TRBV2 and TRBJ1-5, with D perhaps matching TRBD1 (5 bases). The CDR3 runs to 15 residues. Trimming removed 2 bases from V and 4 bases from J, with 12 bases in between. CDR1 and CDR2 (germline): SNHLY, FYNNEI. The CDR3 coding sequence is TGTGCCAGCAGTGAACAGCGGGGGTCTAATCAGCCCCAGCATTTT. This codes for CASSEQRGSNQPQHF.

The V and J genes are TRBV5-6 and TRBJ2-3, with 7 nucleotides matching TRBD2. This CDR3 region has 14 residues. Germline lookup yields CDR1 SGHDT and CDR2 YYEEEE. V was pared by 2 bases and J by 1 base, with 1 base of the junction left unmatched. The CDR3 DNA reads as TGTGCCAGCAGCTTTCGGGGGGGCACAGATACGCAGTATTTT. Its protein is CASSFRGGTDTQYF.

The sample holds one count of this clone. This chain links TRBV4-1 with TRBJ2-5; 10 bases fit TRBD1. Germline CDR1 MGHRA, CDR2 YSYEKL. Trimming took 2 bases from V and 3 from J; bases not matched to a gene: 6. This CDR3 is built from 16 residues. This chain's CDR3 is CASSQPGQGMKETQYF. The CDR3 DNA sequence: TGCGCCAGCAGCCAACCGGGACAGGGGATGAAAGAGACCCAGTACTTC.

This chain's CDR3 is CASSLSPGTGFFTEAFF. In DNA, the CDR3 is TGCGCCAGCAGCTTGTCTCCCGGGACAGGGTTTTTCACTGAAGCTTTCTTT. The rearrangement links TRBV5-1 to TRBJ1-1, with 9 bases that match TRBD1. This CDR3 comprises 17 residues. J was trimmed by 4 bases and V by 1 base; bases with no gene match: 11. Germline loops: CDR1 SGHRS, CDR2 YFSETQ.